The rows below give T cell receptor beta chains drawn from one sample of a study of T cells after yellow fever vaccination. TCRdb reprocessed the 5' RACE reads with MiXCR, giving one entry per CDR3 protein. The sample gives some 420,000 distinct CDR3 sequences, over 15% of which show up once; 15% to 20% is in the top ten. Material: PBMCs, obtained before the yellow fever booster vaccination. The source of these receptors is a young man who received the YFV17D yellow fever vaccine. Both conserved end residues are part of each CDR3.

cdr3_length j_call v_call cdr3_aa
15 TRBJ2-2 TRBV7-2 CASSLQEPRTGELFF
15 TRBJ2-5 TRBV28 CASRSASGGKETQYF
13 TRBJ2-7 TRBV18 CATAGGATYEQYF
14 TRBJ2-3 TRBV7-3 CASSSPEERDTQYF
17 TRBJ2-3 TRBV7-8 CASSLQVRARELDTQYF
10 TRBJ1-2 TRBV6-1 CASSEYGYTF
11 TRBJ1-2 TRBV20-1 CSASRFEGYTF
13 TRBJ1-2 TRBV24-1 CATSGRGNYGYTF
17 TRBJ2-6 TRBV24-1 CATSDSGVAMGANVLTF
19 TRBJ2-2 TRBV5-1 CASSLKVQGQGEGTGELFF
13 TRBJ2-5 TRBV10-3 CAISGTVQETQYF
11 TRBJ2-5 TRBV20-1 CSALSYGTQYF
15 TRBJ1-1 TRBV4-3 CASSRNIQGNTEAFF
17 TRBJ2-6 TRBV6-5 CASSYDSGVAGANVLTF
17 TRBJ2-3 TRBV6-5 CASSTNPLAVGTDTQYF